This entry describes one T cell receptor beta chain. Before being chosen for sequencing, patients had shown CD8+CD57+ cell expansion by flow cytometry. None of the patients had been given any therapy when their blood was sampled. CDR3 and TCR beta VDJ profiling relied on genomic DNA as the template. Each CDR3 protein gets one entry after TCRdb re-called the reads with MiXCR. This sample has 150,000 to 200,000 distinct CDR3 sequences, with roughly 65% found just once. This record belongs to a study of CD8+CD57+ T cells in acquired aplastic anemia. The receptor was derived from a human donor with aplastic anemia. Sequenced: sorted CD4+, CD8+, or CD8+CD57+ T cells (not recorded which) from PBMCs.

The CDR3 sequence is CASSVAGPGEQYF. CDR3 in DNA: TGTGCCAGCAGCGTAGCGGGGCCAGGCGAGCAGTACTTC. This chain links TRBV9 with TRBJ2-7; D possibly uses TRBD1 or TRBD2 (5 bases each). V lost 0 bases, J lost 6 bases, and 10 bases lay in between. Germline-derived CDR1 and CDR2 are SGDLS and YYNGEE. This CDR3 region has 13 residues. Drawing the rest from reference TRBV9 and TRBJ2-7, the complete variable domain is DSGVTQTPKHLITATGQRVTLRCSPRSGDLSVYWYQQSLDQGLQFLIQYYNGEERAKGNILERFSAQQFPDLHSELNLSSLELGDSALYFCASSVAGPGEQYFGPGTRLTVT.